These 9 T cell receptor beta chains share one sample of origin, sequenced in a study of cytomegalovirus exposure and HLA in healthy donors. Some clones are missing from TCRdb's copy, which holds only in-frame ones; the method was immunoSEQ multiplex PCR. Of roughly 150,000 clones listed, almost 85% were seen once; the top ten hold 9.5% to 13%. What was sequenced was PBMCs. These receptors were obtained from a man aged 30 to 39 in good health and CMV-seropositive.

This clone was picked up one time. The chain joins TRBV6-1 to TRBJ1-2; no clear D. This CDR3 is built from 13 residues. Germline loops: CDR1 MNHNS, CDR2 SASEGT. V was trimmed by 5 bases and J by 6 bases, leaving 13 bases between them. CDR3 coding DNA: TGTGCCAGCAGTCCTTGGCTCAACGATGGCTACACCTTC. It encodes CASSPWLNDGYTF.

The chain couples TRBV12-5 to TRBJ2-5, with 8 nucleotides matching TRBD1. CDR3 length equals 15 residues. Germline V CDR1 and CDR2: LGHNT, FRNRAP. The trim removed 5 bases at V and 1 base at J, leaving 6 bases unmatched. Here the CDR3 DNA reads TGTGCTAGTGGTCCTGGACAGGGTTCCCAAGAGACCCAGTACTTC. Protein: CASGPGQGSQETQYF. Full variable domain (remainder filled in from reference TRBV12-5 and TRBJ2-5): DARVTQTPRHKVTEMGQEVTMRCQPILGHNTVFWYRQTMMQGLELLAYFRNRAPLDDSGMPKDRFSAEMPDATLATLKIQPSEPRDSAVYFCASGPGQGSQETQYFGPGTRLLVL.

The chain uses TRBV5-3 and TRBJ2-3; TRBD1 matches 8 bases. TRBV5-3 belongs to the ORF category, with a function that is uncertain. The CDR3 contains 15 residues. The trim removed 3 bases at V and 2 bases at J, leaving 5 bases unmatched. The CDR3 loop is CARSYQGAFTDTQYF. In DNA, the CDR3 is TGTGCCAGAAGCTACCAGGGGGCCTTCACAGATACGCAGTATTTT.

The chain has TRBV7-2 and TRBJ2-1; TRBD1 matches at 10 bases. CDR3 length: 15 amino acids. The J segment lost 6 bases and the V segment lost 3 bases, leaving 5 bases of the junction unmatched. The germline gives CDR1 SGHTA, CDR2 FQGNSA. The CDR3 loop reads CASSLGTGVTNEQFF. The CDR3 region has the DNA TGTGCCAGCAGCTTGGGGACAGGGGTAACCAATGAGCAGTTCTTC.

Comments on this clone: Mismatch with germline at one junction end may stem from a read error. The chain recombines TRBV7-2 with TRBJ1-5; 7 nucleotides agree with TRBD1. This CDR3 has 12 amino acids. CDR1 is SGHTA, CDR2 FQGNSA, per germline. CDR3 in DNA: TGTGCCAGCAGCTCGTCCGACAGGGTGAGGGATTTT. Translation: CASSSSDRVRDF. Variable domain in full (rest from reference TRBV7-2 and TRBJ1-5): GAGVSQSPSNKVTEKGKDVELRCDPISGHTALYWYRQSLGQGLEFLIYFQGNSAPDKSGLPSDRFSAERTGGSVSTLTIQRTQQEDSAVYLCASSSSDRVRDFGDGTRLSIL.

The chain employs TRBV4-1 and TRBJ1-2; maybe TRBD1 (5 bases). Trimming pared 0 bases from V and 8 bases from J, leaving 19 bases between. Germline V gene lookup returns CDR1 MGHRA and CDR2 YSYEKL. The CDR3 sequence is 16 residues long. The chain's CDR3 is CASSQDLGARAYGYTF. For the CDR3, the DNA is TGCGCCAGCAGCCAAGATCTAGGGGCCAGGGCTTACGGCTACACCTTC.

The rearrangement links TRBV7-9 to TRBJ1-2; 7 nucleotides line up with TRBD1. The length of the CDR3 is 12 residues. Looked up from germline, CDR1 is SEHNR and CDR2 is FQNEAQ (reference sequence). V shed 3 bases and J 8 bases; nucleotides not matched to a gene: 3. CDR3: CASSLDRSGYTF. The CDR3 DNA reads TGTGCCAGCAGCTTGGACAGGAGCGGCTACACCTTC.

This clone showed up just a few times. The chain employs TRBV2 and TRBJ1-2; 9 bases agree with TRBD1. There are 14 residues in the CDR3. Germline-derived CDR1 and CDR2 are SNHLY and FYNNEI. V lost 3 bases to trimming and J lost 4 bases; unmatched junction nucleotides: 3. The CDR3: CASSEDRGPYGYTF. CDR3 sequence (DNA): TGTGCCAGCAGTGAGGACAGGGGCCCCTATGGCTACACCTTC.

The V call is TRBV28, the J call TRBJ1-2; 9 bases are shared with TRBD1. This CDR3 is 14 amino acids long. J was trimmed by 8 bases and V by 6 bases; bases with no gene match: 10. CDR1 is MDHEN, CDR2 SYDVKM, per germline. Here the CDR3 reads CASRSSEQGAGYTF. The CDR3 nucleotides are TGTGCCAGCAGGTCGTCAGAACAGGGGGCGGGCTACACCTTC.